The 8 T cell receptor beta chains reported below all come from one sample, sequenced in a study of T-cell reconstitution after alpha-beta-depleted transplantation in children. Using unique molecular identifiers, the investigators prepared the TCRbeta library. TCRdb redid the calling of the PCR reads with MiXCR, one entry per CDR3 protein. Altogether 350,000 to 400,000 distinct CDR3 sequences are present, approximately 20% being singletons, with the ten largest covering 3.8%. Sequenced here: PBMCs from the stem cell graft donor, sampled from the stem cell graft. These receptors originate from a human donor who donated a stem cell graft to a child with acute myeloid leukemia.

This clonotype has just a few counts. The chain is built from TRBV5-1 and TRBJ2-1; 12 bases match TRBD2. There are 15 residues in the CDR3. The germline V gene has CDR1 SGHRS and CDR2 YFSETQ. V lost 4 bases, J lost 7 bases, and 6 bases stayed unmatched. The DNA for the CDR3 is TGCGCCAGCAGCCTCAGGACTAGCGGGACAAATGAGCAGTTCTTC. Its protein is CASSLRTSGTNEQFF.

The chain has TRBV27 and TRBJ1-5, with D possibly matching TRBD1 (6 bases). From germline, CDR1 is MNHEY and CDR2 SMNVEV (reference sequence). The germline V and J ends were trimmed by 0 bases and 1 base, with 10 bases remaining between them. The CDR3 is 16 amino acids. The CDR3 DNA reads as TGTGCCAGCAGTTTATCGGGGGGCTTAAGCAATCAGCCCCAGCATTTT. This encodes CASSLSGGLSNQPQHF.

This clonotype occurred many times. The V call is TRBV20-1, the J call TRBJ2-7; D not certain. The V gene's germline CDR1 is DFQATT and CDR2 SNEGSKA (reference sequence). Trimming cost V 6 bases and J 1 base, with 10 bases left between them. This CDR3 is 12 amino acids long. DNA of the CDR3: TGCAGTGCCCCCGATTTGTCCTACGAGCAGTACTTC. Translation gives CSAPDLSYEQYF.

This clonotype was detected a few times. This chain joins TRBV29-1 and TRBJ2-7; D perhaps matches TRBD1 (5 bases). V lost 6 bases, J lost 5 bases, and 14 bases lay in between. The CDR3 covers 12 residues. Germline CDR1 SQVTM, CDR2 ANQGSEA. DNA of the CDR3: TGCAGCGTCCGAAGGCAGGGTAACGAGCAGTACTTC. This translates into CSVRRQGNEQYF.

There are a few counts of this clonotype. The chain joins TRBV5-6 to TRBJ2-2, with a weak D call TRBD1 (6 bases). V dropped 0 bases and J dropped 7 bases, with 16 bases sitting between them. Per germline, CDR1 SGHDT and CDR2 YYEEEE. The CDR3 covers 16 residues. Here the CDR3 DNA reads TGTGCCAGCAGCTTGGGGCCGTTGCGAGGGGGCGGGGAGCTGTTTTTT. Protein sequence: CASSLGPLRGGGELFF.

The J gene is TRBJ2-1, the V gene TRBV29-1, with 9 nucleotides matching TRBD1. Germline loops: CDR1 SQVTM, CDR2 ANQGSEA. The CDR3 sequence is 16 residues long. V dropped 4 bases and J dropped 4; count of bases not matched to a gene: 11. The CDR3 DNA sequence: TGCAGCGTTGTGCCGGGACAGGGTCCCTTTTACAATGAGCAGTTCTTC. Its protein is CSVVPGQGPFYNEQFF.

This chain links TRBV5-1 with TRBJ2-6; D gene uncertain. Looked up from germline, CDR1 is SGHRS and CDR2 is YFSETQ. This CDR3 has 16 amino acids. The V end was cut by 5 bases, the J end by 0 bases, with 12 bases between. The chain's CDR3 is CASRYGASSGANVLTF. In nucleotides, the CDR3 is TGCGCCAGCAGGTACGGAGCTAGCTCTGGGGCCAACGTCCTGACTTTC.

The V gene is TRBV11-1, the J gene TRBJ2-1; D is perhaps TRBD1 (5 bases). Looked up from germline, CDR1 is SGHAT and CDR2 is FQDESV (reference sequence). The CDR3 has 19 residues. With 3 bases removed from V and 10 bases from J, the gap between germline ends came to 31 bases. Here the CDR3 DNA reads TGTGCCAGCAGCTTCCCTTTCGACAGCTCCCGATATCGGAATCAGGAGCAGTTCTTC. This translates into CASSFPFDSSRYRNQEQFF.